This TCR beta chain was profiled in a study of CXCR3-negative and CXCR3-positive naive CD8 T cells. Study as a whole: Cumulative TRB read yield was about 140 million, averaging about 1.5 +/- 0.3 million per library. Study outcomes and limitations: A higher hydrophobicity marked the TRB CDR3s of CXCR3-positive naive cells versus CXCR3-negative naive cells.

As regards this clonotype: Its specificity is unknown.

It was by 5' RACE with UMI labels that the TRB cDNA libraries were prepared. TCRdb reprocessed the 5' RACE reads; each CDR3 protein has one entry and no DNA is given. The data show about 92,000 distinct CDR3 sequences, and the top ten clones hold 0.7% to 1%. The CDR3 is made up of 14 amino acids. Germline V gene sequence: CDR1 MDHEN, CDR2 SYDVKM. This chain uses TRBV28 with TRBJ1-1. This clonotype was sampled from a human donor in good health. Some clones in this sample may be carry-over from other donors' samples. The sample was naive CXCR3+ CD8+ T cells from blood. The subset here: CD45RO-CCR7+CD27+CD95- naive CD8+ T cells expressing CXCR3 (TNR3+). The chain's CDR3 is CASSPLWQPAEAFF.